This TCR beta chain was sequenced for a study of T cell responses to AZD1222 COVID-19 vaccine. Findings and caveats of the study: Nearly half of the spike-specific TCRs reportedly recognize variant regions that carry no mutations. Baseline seropositives among AZD1222 recipients totaled only six or seven. Spike-specific TCR breadth and depth were elevated following two AZD1222 doses. Clonal diversity was possibly underestimated; the donors were predominantly white British and more often female.

Repertoires were generated with immunoSEQ multiplex PCR, while TCRdb's copy carries only in-frame clones and drops some. The top ten hold approximately 2.3% of the sample, which has some 150,000 clones, around 89% seen once. The V gene end was trimmed by 2 bases and the J gene end by 6 bases; junction bases not matched to a gene: 5. Germline V gene sequence: CDR1 MNHNY, CDR2 SVGAGI (reference sequence). This CDR3 spans 15 amino acids. A note on this clone: What it binds is unknown.

The origin of this receptor is an adult in good health. The V and J genes are TRBV6-6 and TRBJ2-2; 8 bases map to TRBD2. The source material was peripheral blood, sampled on day 0 of AZD1222 vaccination. The CDR3 loop is CASSYRTGRAGELFF. CDR3 coding DNA: TGTGCCAGCAGTTACCGCACCGGGAGGGCCGGGGAGCTGTTTTTT.